A single T cell receptor (beta chain) is shown here with its context. Its cognate antigen is unknown. These data come from a study of Tregs in tolerant kidney transplant recipients. Study-wide results and limits: Nucleotide sequences could not be compared across some patients' samples due to primer changes.

The table came from immunoSEQ multiplex PCR; TCRdb's copy has only in-frame clones and leaves some out. The data contain about 110,000 clones, around 91% of them seen just once; the ten biggest clones take up approximately 0.35%. The CDR3 contains 19 residues. Germline-derived CDR1 and CDR2 are ENHRY and SYGVKD. Deletions cut 2 bases from V and 2 bases from J, with 23 bases between. Thawed PBMCs were FACS-sorted into unstimulated CD4+CD25+CD127- regulatory T cells, CD4+CD25- non-regulatory cells, CD4 and CD8 cells. The source was CD4+ T cells from blood, collected before the transplant. The V gene is TRBV10-3, the J gene TRBJ2-3; D unclear. This TCR was recovered from a human donor who received a combined kidney and bone marrow transplant. CDR3 DNA: TGTGCCATCAGTGAGCCGAATATACAGCCTTCAAGCCCCACAGATACGCAGTATTTT. The encoded protein is CAISEPNIQPSSPTDTQYF.